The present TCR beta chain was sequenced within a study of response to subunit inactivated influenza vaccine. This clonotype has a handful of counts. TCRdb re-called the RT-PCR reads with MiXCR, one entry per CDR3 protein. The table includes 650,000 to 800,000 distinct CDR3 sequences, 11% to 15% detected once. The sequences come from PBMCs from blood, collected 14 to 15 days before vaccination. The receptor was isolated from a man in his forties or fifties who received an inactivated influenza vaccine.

CDR3 in DNA: TGCAGTGCTGGTGGGAGTCGCTATGGCTACACCTTC. Translating it yields CSAGGSRYGYTF. V usage is TRBV20-1 and J usage is TRBJ1-2; D gene uncertain. Trimming cost V 5 bases and J 4 bases, with 11 bases left between them. Germline CDR1 and CDR2: DFQATT and SNEGSKA (reference sequence). This CDR3 has 12 residues.